This TCR beta chain was sequenced in a study of PD-L1 blockade in urothelial cancer. Across the whole study: About 90% of the roughly 29 patients were men who had bladder-origin urothelial cancer. General observations from the study: For durable-benefit patients, tumor-associated blood clones expanded more at 3 weeks.

The sample's time point: pretreatment peripheral blood. This clone was detected once. Its antigen is undetermined. Method: immunoSEQ multiplex PCR; TCRdb's copy keeps in-frame clones and lacks some. The table has around 71,000 clones, around four fifths seen once. The CDR3 has 13 amino acids. Trimming stripped 2 bases from V and 10 bases from J, with 15 bases between. In germline, CDR1 is GTSNPN, CDR2 SVGIG (reference sequence). The TCR comes from a middle-aged man with urothelial cancer. The material was PBMCs, obtained around atezolizumab (anti-PD-L1) treatment. The J gene is TRBJ2-1, the V gene TRBV30; D may be TRBD2 (7 bases). The CDR3 protein is CAWSIGGAGEQFF. CDR3 sequence (DNA): TGTGCCTGGAGTATAGGGGGGGCAGGGGAGCAGTTCTTC.